Listed below are T cell receptor beta chains from one sample, sequenced in a study of T cell changes during pregnancy in multiple sclerosis. TCRdb's copy holds only in-frame clones and misses some; the assay was immunoSEQ multiplex PCR. This table holds about 40,000 clones, 80% to 90% found once. The sequenced sample was CD4+ T cells from peripheral blood mononuclear cells, obtained in the first trimester of pregnancy. The source is a female donor with multiple sclerosis, enrolled in a pregnancy study. Both conserved end residues are part of each CDR3. D genes are given only for firm matches.

j_call v_call d_call cdr3_aa
TRBJ2-5 TRBV7-2 TRBD1 CASSFSGQGGMETQYF
TRBJ1-3 TRBV10-1 - CASSESLTESSGNTIYF
TRBJ2-5 TRBV11-2 TRBD2 CASSFAGGGEETQYF
TRBJ1-6 TRBV4-3 - CASSQDVSNSPLHF
TRBJ1-5 TRBV29-1 - CSVDLGVGQPQHF
TRBJ1-2 TRBV7-9 - CASSLPLLNYGYTF
TRBJ1-3 TRBV19 - CASSTQGTGNTIYF
TRBJ2-7 TRBV11-2 TRBD2 CASSLSGLAFEQYF
TRBJ1-4 TRBV25-1 - CASSLVLGGNEKLFF
TRBJ2-1 TRBV29-1 - CSVAPRGGTYNEQFF
TRBJ1-2 TRBV15 TRBD1 CATSRAFGTGGGGYTF
TRBJ2-1 TRBV11-2 TRBD2 CASSHRPGLGTNEQFF
TRBJ1-3 TRBV19 - CASRPGHHRSGNTIYF
TRBJ2-1 TRBV9 - CASSVVLGAEPWGEQFF
TRBJ1-6 TRBV4-3 TRBD1 CASSQAGQGNNSPLHF
TRBJ1-1 TRBV2 - CASSPAGWDTEAFF
TRBJ1-1 TRBV5-5 - CASSFYRVLNTEAFF
TRBJ1-2 TRBV5-8 - CASSYGWTASNYGYTF
TRBJ1-1 TRBV7-2 - CASRAGVGWTEAFF
TRBJ1-2 TRBV6-5 - CASSYDTLYGGYTF